This TCR beta chain was sequenced during a study of blood T cell repertoires in COVID-19. This clone occurred once. Clones were read by immunoSEQ multiplex PCR, and TCRdb kept only the in-frame ones, dropping some. The sample gives about 200,000 clones, nearly 90% of which show up once; roughly 21% is in the top ten. Germline V lookup: CDR1 KGHSH, CDR2 LQKENI. The CDR3 runs 15 residues. V lost 8 bases and J lost 3, with 16 bases in between. The J gene is TRBJ2-2, the V gene TRBV18; D is possibly TRBD1 (6 bases). The sequenced material came from peripheral blood. This sequence originates from a man aged 60 to 69 with active or convalescent COVID-19. CDR3 region: CASAKVAGDTGELFF. DNA for the CDR3: TGTGCCAGCGCCAAGGTGGCAGGGGACACCGGGGAGCTGTTTTTT.